The 31 T cell receptor beta chains given below trace back to one sample, sequenced in a study of T cells after yellow fever vaccination (dated by TCRdb to about 2019). The library came from 5' RACE. TCRdb lists the instrument as Illumina HiSeq 2500. TCRdb passed the public sequencing reads through fastp at Q25 and MiXCR, retaining productive beta sequences. Each entry merges the rows of one CDR3 protein and shows their most common DNA and genes. The sample has 500,000 to 650,000 distinct CDR3 sequences on record, around a sixth of them singletons. Jointly, the top ten make up roughly 17% of the sample. The label giving this sample's treatment or condition can be read as: live attenuated yellow fever vaccine strain. Here the sequenced sample was PBMCs, taken less than 6 days after the first yellow fever vaccination. The receptors were gathered from a man aged 18-30 years who received the YFV17D yellow fever vaccine.

The chain links TRBV20-1 to TRBJ2-1; 10 positions agree with TRBD2. The CDR3 consists of 13 residues. V shed 6 bases and J 7 bases; nucleotides not matched to a gene: 6. Germline V gene lookup returns CDR1 DFQATT and CDR2 SNEGSKA (reference sequence). The CDR3 is CSAPTSGVNEQFF. The CDR3 DNA is TGCAGTGCCCCCACTAGCGGGGTGAATGAGCAGTTCTTC.

Only a few counts were recorded for this clonotype. The rearrangement uses TRBV7-2 and TRBJ2-3; D call uncertain. In germline, CDR1 is SGHTA, CDR2 FQGNSA. Trimming took off 4 bases at V and 1 base at J, with 9 bases between the two ends. The CDR3 totals 14 residues. The DNA for the CDR3 is TGTGCCAGCAGCTCCGACATGCGCACAGATACGCAGTATTTT. Translating gives CASSSDMRTDTQYF. The full variable domain, in which reference TRBV7-2 and TRBJ2-3 provide the parts outside the CDR3, is GAGVSQSPSNKVTEKGKDVELRCDPISGHTALYWYRQSLGQGLEFLIYFQGNSAPDKSGLPSDRFSAERTGGSVSTLTIQRTQQEDSAVYLCASSSDMRTDTQYFGPGTRLTVL.

This chain links TRBV27 with TRBJ1-1, with D tentatively TRBD1 (5 bases). Germline V gives CDR1 MNHEY, CDR2 SMNVEV (reference sequence). CDR3 length: 14 amino acids. The V end was cut by 2 bases, the J end by 7 bases, with 14 bases between. Here the CDR3 reads CASSLSGGDIEAFF. CDR3 DNA sequence: TGTGCCAGCAGTTTAAGCGGGGGAGACATTGAAGCTTTCTTT.

This chain uses TRBV28 with TRBJ2-7; D is possibly TRBD2 (5 bases). The CDR3 consists of 14 residues. V was pared by 5 bases and J by 6 bases, with 17 bases between. Germline values: CDR1 MDHEN, CDR2 SYDVKM. In nucleotides, the CDR3 is TGTGCCAGCAGTCCGGTACTAGGAAGGGTCGAGCAGTACGTC. Amino acid sequence: CASSPVLGRVEQYV.

This chain joins TRBV18 and TRBJ2-3; D perhaps matches TRBD1 (6 bases). Trimming removed 8 bases at V and 5 bases at J, with 14 bases between. There are 13 residues in the CDR3. Looked up from germline, CDR1 is KGHSH and CDR2 is LQKENI. The CDR3 region is CASQPKGVDTQYF. CDR3 in DNA: TGTGCCAGCCAGCCCAAGGGGGTAGATACGCAGTATTTT.

This clonotype showed up just a few times. This sequence joins TRBV12-3 or TRBV12-4 and TRBJ2-5; TRBD1 aligns across 9 bases. This CDR3 has 16 amino acids. V shed 4 bases and J 0 bases; nucleotides not matched to a gene: 6. The CDR3 bases are TGTGCCAGCAGTTCTACGACAGGGGGGTACCAAGAGACCCAGTACTTC. Residues: CASSSTTGGYQETQYF.

The chain joins TRBV11-3 to TRBJ1-1; D is uncertain. Germline V gene sequence: CDR1 SGHNT, CDR2 YENEEA. The germline V and J ends were trimmed by 3 bases and 2 bases, with 7 bases remaining between them. CDR3 length equals 13 residues. The CDR3 coding sequence is TGTGCCAGCAGCTTTACAAGTAACACTGAAGCTTTCTTT. It yields the protein CASSFTSNTEAFF.

The V and J genes are TRBV5-1 and TRBJ1-6; D unresolved. Germline CDR1 is SGHRS and CDR2 is YFSETQ. The CDR3 length is 15 residues. V lost 0 bases, J lost 11 bases, and 15 bases lay in between. CDR3 protein: CASSLEGHGGAPLHF. The CDR3 nucleotides read TGCGCCAGCAGCTTGGAAGGGCACGGCGGGGCACCCCTCCACTTT.

The gene calls are TRBV25-1 and TRBJ2-7; 10 nucleotides match TRBD1. Trimming at V came to 8 bases and at J to 4 bases, leaving 8 bases not matched to a gene. The CDR3 extends over 14 amino acids. In germline, CDR1 is MGHDK, CDR2 SYGVNS. The CDR3 region is CASPVRDRGYEQYV. CDR3 in DNA: TGTGCCAGCCCCGTAAGGGACAGGGGTTACGAGCAGTACGTC.

This clonotype was found many times. The chain recombines TRBV20-1 with TRBJ2-7; 9 nucleotides match TRBD1. The CDR3 length is 16 residues. Germline lookup yields CDR1 DFQATT and CDR2 SNEGSKA (reference sequence). The J segment lost 4 bases and the V segment lost 1 base, leaving 11 bases of the junction unmatched. CDR3 amino acids: CSARGGTGFPTYEQYV. The CDR3 DNA follows: TGCAGTGCTAGAGGCGGGACAGGGTTCCCGACATACGAGCAGTACGTC.

This clonotype appeared many times. The genes are TRBV5-6 and TRBJ2-5, with D unresolved. This CDR3 is built from 13 residues. V lost 0 bases, J lost 3 bases, and 6 bases lay in between. Germline CDR1 and CDR2: SGHDT and YYEEEE. In nucleotides, the CDR3 is TGTGCCAGCAGCTTGGGGCTCAAAGAGACCCAGTACTTC. Translated: CASSLGLKETQYF.

This clonotype was counted a few times. The chain is built from TRBV5-1 and TRBJ2-1, with 8 bases fitting TRBD2. Germline V gene sequence: CDR1 SGHRS, CDR2 YFSETQ. This CDR3 has 14 amino acids. The junction had 5 bases not matched to a gene; V was cut back by 0 bases and J by 9 bases. The CDR3 sequence is CASSLELAVPEQFF. The CDR3 DNA follows: TGCGCCAGCAGCTTGGAACTAGCGGTACCTGAGCAGTTCTTC.

V usage is TRBV3-1 and J usage is TRBJ1-2; D uncertain. Trimming shortened V by 0 bases and J by 8 bases, and 10 bases separated the two germline ends. The V gene's germline CDR1 is LGHDT and CDR2 YNNKEL (reference sequence). This CDR3 comprises 13 residues. DNA of the CDR3: TGTGCCAGCAGCCAAGAAGGGTGGCACGGCTACACCTTC. This gives the protein CASSQEGWHGYTF.

This clonotype occurred a few times. The chain has TRBV20-1 and TRBJ2-3; tentative D call: TRBD2 (6 bases). The germline gives CDR1 DFQATT, CDR2 SNEGSKA (reference sequence). The length of the CDR3 is 15 residues. The V and J ends lost 2 bases and 2 bases respectively, with 14 bases between them. CDR3 sequence reads: CSARSLPGDTDTQYF. The DNA of the CDR3 is TGCAGTGCTAGAAGCCTTCCGGGGGACACAGATACGCAGTATTTT.

At least ten counts were recorded for this clonotype. The chain joins TRBV9 to TRBJ2-3; D call uncertain. V lost 1 base and J lost 4, with 13 bases in between. CDR1 and CDR2 from the germline V gene are SGDLS and YYNGEE. The CDR3 sequence is 15 residues long. The chain's CDR3 is CASSVTGLSSDTQYF. In nucleotides, the CDR3 is TGTGCCAGCAGCGTAACCGGGCTGAGCTCAGATACGCAGTATTTT.

The rearrangement links TRBV4-3 to TRBJ2-3, with D tentatively TRBD1 (5 bases). The germline gives CDR1 LGHNA, CDR2 YSLEER. With 0 bases removed from V and 6 bases from J, the gap between germline ends came to 16 bases. The CDR3 contains 16 residues. This CDR3 reads CASSQEWALGVDTQYF. In DNA form, the CDR3 reads TGCGCCAGCAGCCAAGAATGGGCCCTAGGGGTGGATACGCAGTATTTT.

This sequence joins TRBV30 and TRBJ2-5, with 9 bases identical to TRBD1. The germline CDR1 and CDR2 sequences are GTSNPN and SVGIG (reference sequence). The length of the CDR3 is 13 residues. Germline trimming cut 3 bases from V and 4 bases from J; bases unmatched to any gene: 3. The CDR3 loop is CAWRTGGRETQYF. The CDR3 DNA is TGTGCCTGGAGGACAGGGGGGAGAGAGACCCAGTACTTC.

This sequence joins TRBV10-3 and TRBJ2-7, with TRBD1 as a possible D gene (6 bases). The V end lost 10 bases, the J end lost 5 bases, and 24 bases lay between the germline ends. This CDR3 contains 15 residues. CDR1 and CDR2 (germline): ENHRY, SYGVKD. CDR3 amino acids: CATTSSTGLGNEQYF. The CDR3 DNA follows: TGTGCCACTACTAGTTCGACAGGTCTTGGGAACGAGCAGTACTTC.

This clonotype was found a few times. The chain carries TRBV12-3 or TRBV12-4 and TRBJ2-5; D possibly uses TRBD1 or TRBD2 (5 bases each). The CDR3 is made up of 15 amino acids. Trimming removed 5 bases from V and 5 bases from J, with 18 bases in between. CDR3 nucleotide sequence: TGTGCCAGCAGTCCCGCTGGGGGAGCGGAGGAGACCCAGTACTTC. This encodes CASSPAGGAEETQYF.

The genes are TRBV20-1 and TRBJ2-5; weak D call: TRBD1 (5 bases). Germline-derived CDR1 and CDR2 are DFQATT and SNEGSKA (reference sequence). CDR3 size: 14 residues. The V gene lost 0 bases and the J gene lost 3 bases, with 11 bases spanning the gap. CDR3 in DNA: TGCAGTGCTAGAGACGTTGTGACAGAAGAGACCCAGTACTTC. It yields the protein CSARDVVTEETQYF.

The chain combines TRBV7-2 with TRBJ2-5; D call uncertain. Trimming stripped 7 bases from V and 5 bases from J, with 8 bases between. CDR1 SGHTA and CDR2 FQGNSA come from the germline V gene. The CDR3 extends over 11 amino acids. The DNA of the CDR3 is TGTGCCAGCAACTTCTGGGAGACCCAGTACTTC. Protein product: CASNFWETQYF.

The rearrangement uses TRBV4-3 and TRBJ2-1; TRBD2 might be the D (7 bases). Looked up from germline, CDR1 is LGHNA and CDR2 is YSLEER. The CDR3 is 15 amino acids. V lost 0 bases and J 7 bases, leaving 13 bases between the germline ends. As DNA, the CDR3 is TGCGCCAGCAGCCAAGAGGGGGGGCTGTGGAATGAGCAGTTCTTC. Translation: CASSQEGGLWNEQFF.

The rearrangement uses TRBV12-3 or TRBV12-4 and TRBJ1-5; 7 bases are shared with TRBD1. The CDR3 is 15 amino acids. V lost 5 bases and J lost 3; bases outside the gene matches: 7. CDR3 DNA: TGTGCCAGCAGTGCCTCTGGGACAGTCAATCAGCCCCAGCATTTT. Translating it yields CASSASGTVNQPQHF.

The chain is built from TRBV20-1 and TRBJ2-2, with D possibly matching TRBD1 (6 bases). V was pared by 0 bases and J by 16 bases, with 15 bases between. CDR3 length: 12 residues. Germline CDR1 DFQATT, CDR2 SNEGSKA (reference sequence). CDR3 sequence: CSARDDRQASFF. CDR3 bases: TGCAGTGCTAGAGACGACAGGCAAGCATCGTTTTTT.

Ten or more counts support this clonotype. The CDR3 region has the DNA TGTGCCAGCAGCTTAGTCCCCAGAGGGGGGGTCCGGGACAGGGTCTACGAGCAGTACTTC. As protein: CASSLVPRGGVRDRVYEQYF. The gene calls are TRBV11-2 and TRBJ2-7, with TRBD1 matching over 9 bases. Germline loops: CDR1 SGHAT, CDR2 FQNNGV. This CDR3 has 20 residues. V trimming: 1 base; J trimming: 3 bases; junction bases outside the gene matches: 19.

V and J are TRBV29-1 and TRBJ2-7; TRBD2 aligns across 7 bases. Germline V gives CDR1 SQVTM, CDR2 ANQGSEA. This CDR3 has 13 amino acids. After removal of 7 bases from V and 3 bases from J, the junction contained 9 bases not matched to a gene. The CDR3: CSAAVGGSYEQYF. As DNA, the CDR3 is TGCAGCGCCGCCGTGGGAGGGAGCTACGAGCAGTACTTC.

On this clonotype: Given the absence of the conserved phenylalanine or tryptophan at the CDR3 end, a read error is likely. The chain has TRBV4-3 and TRBJ1-1; 8 bases line up with TRBD1. The germline V gene has CDR1 LGHNA and CDR2 YSLEER. V was pared by 3 bases and J by 0 bases, with 3 bases of the junction left unmatched. The CDR3 has 15 residues. DNA of the CDR3: TGCGCCAGCAGCCACTCGGGACAGGTGAACACTGAAGCTTTCTCT. This translates into CASSHSGQVNTEAFS.

The rearrangement uses TRBV5-1 and TRBJ2-1, with D possibly TRBD2 on 5 matching bases. V dropped 4 bases and J dropped 10 bases, with 18 bases sitting between them. This CDR3 has 14 residues. Germline V gene data show CDR1 as SGHRS and CDR2 as YFSETQ. CDR3 in amino acids: CASSPGALVAEQFF. Written as DNA, the CDR3 is TGCGCCAGCAGCCCTGGTGCGTTGGTAGCGGAGCAGTTCTTC. Filled out from reference TRBV5-1 and TRBJ2-1, the complete variable domain reads KAGVTQTPRYLIKTRGQQVTLSCSPISGHRSVSWYQQTPGQGLQFLFEYFSETQRNKGNFPGRFSGRQFSNSRSEMNVSTLELGDSALYLCASSPGALVAEQFFGPGTRLTVL.

This clonotype came up many times. The chain couples TRBV10-3 to TRBJ2-2, with D tentatively TRBD2 (5 bases). Trimming removed 6 bases at V and 0 bases at J, with 11 bases between. CDR3 length: 15 amino acids. In germline, CDR1 is ENHRY, CDR2 SYGVKD. CDR3 nucleotide sequence: TGTGCCATCAGCCTAGCAGATCCGAACACCGGGGAGCTGTTTTTT. It specifies CAISLADPNTGELFF.

The CDR3 loop is CASSWQTGNSGANVLTF. CDR3 bases: TGTGCCAGCTCATGGCAGACAGGGAACTCTGGGGCCAACGTCCTGACTTTC. This chain uses TRBV18 with TRBJ2-6; the match to TRBD1 covers 7 bases. Germline V gene data show CDR1 as KGHSH and CDR2 as LQKENI. The CDR3 runs 17 residues. The V gene end was trimmed by 5 bases and the J gene end by 0 bases; junction bases not matched to a gene: 7.

The chain has TRBV12-3 or TRBV12-4 and TRBJ2-1; the match to TRBD2 covers 7 bases. This CDR3 spans 12 amino acids. The V segment lost 6 bases and the J segment 7 bases; nucleotides outside the gene matches: 3. For the CDR3, the DNA is TGTGCCAGCAGGTTGGGGGGGAATGAGCAGTTCTTC. Translated: CASRLGGNEQFF.